The present entry profiles one TCR beta chain with its context. The antigen remains unidentified. The sample belongs to a study of molecular identifiers for immune sequencing clone quantification. Study details: Replicate experiments divided RNA from roughly 20,000 or 100,000 naive CD8 cells into five parts and sequenced four. Points from the study as a whole: Clones above 20 RNA copies contained over 97% of effector molecules and under 1% of naive molecules.

Via MiXCR, TCRdb re-called the PCR reads, giving one row per CDR3 protein. The sample includes some 100,000 distinct CDR3 sequences, over 30% seen only once; the top ten take 4% to 4.5%. CDR3 length equals 14 residues. Per germline, CDR1 MNHEY and CDR2 SMNVEV (reference sequence). The V end lost 2 bases, the J end lost 6 bases, and 11 bases lay between the germline ends. Material for sequencing was naive CD8+ T cells from blood, with Jurkat cell RNA spiked in. Subset described: FACS-sorted CD8+CD4-CCR7+CD45RA+ naive T cells. The sequence came from a human donor in good health. Some libraries in this study had Jurkat cell RNA spiked in. This sequence joins TRBV27 and TRBJ1-5, with D tentatively TRBD1 (6 bases). The CDR3 loop reads CASSLVQGSQPQHF. Here the CDR3 DNA reads TGTGCCAGCAGTTTAGTCCAGGGGTCTCAGCCCCAGCATTTT.